Listed below are T cell receptor beta chains from one sample, sequenced in a study of T cells in Graves' hyperthyroidism and ophthalmopathy. TCRdb re-called the multiplex PCR reads through MiXCR, storing one row per CDR3 protein. The sample yields about 840,000 distinct CDR3 sequences, roughly 37% seen once. The sequenced sample was blood. All receptors derive from a man younger than 30 with Graves' hyperthyroidism. CDR3s include the opening cysteine and the closing phenylalanine or tryptophan. The order of the fields is J gene, V gene, CDR3 protein.

>TRBJ1-1|TRBV7-3
CASSFDRVEPEAFF
>TRBJ1-1|TRBV19
CASSPRQGTNTEAFF
>TRBJ1-2|TRBV7-2
CASSAMGQGASGYTF
>TRBJ1-4|TRBV29-1
CSVESGTKEKLFF
>TRBJ2-7|TRBV7-9
CASSTGLAGATPFYEQYF
>TRBJ1-1|TRBV20-1
CSARPPEAFF
>TRBJ1-6|TRBV13
CASSLNGRTNSPLHF
>TRBJ2-2|TRBV9
CASKSAPGELFF
>TRBJ1-1|TRBV5-1
CASRDGPNTEAFF
>TRBJ2-7|TRBV20-1
CSARREYEQYF
>TRBJ2-2|TRBV13
CASATWDRDTGELFF
>TRBJ2-5|TRBV7-9
CASSQDPGGEETQYF
>TRBJ1-2|TRBV2
CASRWTGMRDGYTF
>TRBJ2-7|TRBV29-1
CSSSAVRDTYEQYF
>TRBJ1-4|TRBV20-1
CSASRGNEKLFF
>TRBJ2-7|TRBV2
CASSLGSGSDEQYF